These 3 T cell receptor beta chains were all obtained from the same sample, sequenced in a study of OX40 agonist ivuxolimab in advanced cancers. Generated by immunoSEQ multiplex PCR, the TCRdb table keeps only in-frame clones and is missing some. The table shows about 71,000 clones, with around 82% occurring only once. The material sequenced was CD4+ or CD8+ T cells sorted from blood, taken in a trial of the OX40 agonist ivuxolimab. These receptor sequences come from an adult with an advanced solid tumor such as melanoma, head and neck, liver or kidney cancer.

V and J are TRBV19 and TRBJ2-7; 11 bases line up with TRBD1. V shed 3 bases and J 3 bases; nucleotides not matched to a gene: 1. The CDR3 is made up of 14 amino acids. Germline V lookup: CDR1 LNHDA, CDR2 SQIVND (reference sequence). CDR3 sequence reads: CASSMGQGVYEQYF. DNA of the CDR3: TGTGCCAGTAGTATGGGACAGGGGGTCTACGAGCAGTACTTC.

In DNA form, the CDR3 reads TGTGCCAGCACCCGACTAGCGGGGGCTATGAGCTCCTACAATGAGCAGTTCTTC. This gives the protein CASTRLAGAMSSYNEQFF. The V and J genes are TRBV7-9 and TRBJ2-1; 12 nucleotides agree with TRBD2. CDR1 and CDR2 from the germline V gene are SEHNR and FQNEAQ (reference sequence). This CDR3 has 18 amino acids. The trim removed 7 bases at V and 0 bases at J, leaving 10 bases unmatched. The full variable domain, rest sourced from reference TRBV7-9 and TRBJ2-1, is DTGVSQNPRHKITKRGQNVTFRCDPISEHNRLYWYRQTLGQGPEFLTYFQNEAQLEKSRLLSDRFSAERPKGSFSTLEIQRTEQGDSAMYLCASTRLAGAMSSYNEQFFGPGTRLTVL.

This clone was detected a few times. This sequence joins TRBV19 and TRBJ2-1; a weak D match, TRBD2 (5 bases). The CDR3 contains 15 residues. V was pared by 6 bases and J by 5 bases, with 17 bases between. Germline V gene lookup returns CDR1 LNHDA and CDR2 SQIVND (reference sequence). The CDR3 bases are TGTGCCAGTAGCCCCGGGTATGGGAGTCACAATGAGCAGTTCTTC. This translates into CASSPGYGSHNEQFF.